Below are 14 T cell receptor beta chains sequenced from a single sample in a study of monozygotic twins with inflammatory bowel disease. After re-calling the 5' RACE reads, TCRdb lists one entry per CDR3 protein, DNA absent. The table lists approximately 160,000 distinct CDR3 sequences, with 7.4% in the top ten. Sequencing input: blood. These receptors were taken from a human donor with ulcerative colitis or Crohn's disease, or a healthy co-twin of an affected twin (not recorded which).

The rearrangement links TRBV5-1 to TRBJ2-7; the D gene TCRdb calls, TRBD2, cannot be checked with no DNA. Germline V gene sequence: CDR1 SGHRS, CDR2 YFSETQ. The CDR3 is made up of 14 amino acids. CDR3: CASSQSGRIYEQYF. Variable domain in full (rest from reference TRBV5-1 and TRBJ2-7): KAGVTQTPRYLIKTRGQQVTLSCSPISGHRSVSWYQQTPGQGLQFLFEYFSETQRNKGNFPGRFSGRQFSNSRSEMNVSTLELGDSALYLCASSQSGRIYEQYFGPGTRLTVT.

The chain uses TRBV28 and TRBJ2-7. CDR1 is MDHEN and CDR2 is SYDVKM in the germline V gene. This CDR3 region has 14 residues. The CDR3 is CASSTLDGSYEQYF.

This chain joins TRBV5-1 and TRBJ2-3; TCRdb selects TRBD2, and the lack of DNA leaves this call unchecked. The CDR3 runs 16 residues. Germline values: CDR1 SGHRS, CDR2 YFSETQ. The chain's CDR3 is CASSLAGTSGTDTQYF.

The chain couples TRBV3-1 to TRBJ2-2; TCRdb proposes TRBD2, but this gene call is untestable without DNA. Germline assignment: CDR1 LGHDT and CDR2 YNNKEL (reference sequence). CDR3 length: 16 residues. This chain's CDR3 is CASSQGLAANTGELFF.

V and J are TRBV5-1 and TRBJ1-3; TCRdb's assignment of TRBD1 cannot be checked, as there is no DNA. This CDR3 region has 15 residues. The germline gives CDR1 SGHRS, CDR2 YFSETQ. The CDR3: CASSGTGGSGNTIYF.

CDR3 in amino acids: CASSTLRDSNTDTQYF. V usage is TRBV19 and J usage is TRBJ2-3; TCRdb's assignment of TRBD1 cannot be checked, as there is no DNA. Germline loops: CDR1 LNHDA, CDR2 SQIVND (reference sequence). This CDR3 region has 16 residues.

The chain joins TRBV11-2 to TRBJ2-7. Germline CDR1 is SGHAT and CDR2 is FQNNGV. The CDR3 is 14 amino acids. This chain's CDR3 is CASSLDRTVYEQYF.

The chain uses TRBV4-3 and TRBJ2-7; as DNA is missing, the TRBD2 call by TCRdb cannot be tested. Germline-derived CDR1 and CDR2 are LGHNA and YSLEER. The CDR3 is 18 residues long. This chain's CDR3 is CASSQEAGPHGRDYEQYF.

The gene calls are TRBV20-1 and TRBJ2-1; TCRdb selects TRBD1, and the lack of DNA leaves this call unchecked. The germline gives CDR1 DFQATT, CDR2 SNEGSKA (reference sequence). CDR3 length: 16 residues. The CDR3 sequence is CSASGIEPRSYNEQFF.

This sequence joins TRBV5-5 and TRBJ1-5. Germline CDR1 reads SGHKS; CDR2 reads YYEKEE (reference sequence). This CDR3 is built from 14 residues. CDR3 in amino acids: CASSFFQSNQPQHF.

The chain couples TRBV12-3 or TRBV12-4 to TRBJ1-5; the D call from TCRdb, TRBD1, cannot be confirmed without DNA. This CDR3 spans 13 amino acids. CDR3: CASSLDRAQPQHF.

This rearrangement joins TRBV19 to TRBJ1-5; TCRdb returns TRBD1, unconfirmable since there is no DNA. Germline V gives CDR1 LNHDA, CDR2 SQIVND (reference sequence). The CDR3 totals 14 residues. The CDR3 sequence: CASRGTGDNQPQHF.

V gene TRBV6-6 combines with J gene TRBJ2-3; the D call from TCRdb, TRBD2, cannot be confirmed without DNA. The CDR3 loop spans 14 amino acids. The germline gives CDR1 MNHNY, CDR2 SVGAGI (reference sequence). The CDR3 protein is CASTEASGTDTQYF.

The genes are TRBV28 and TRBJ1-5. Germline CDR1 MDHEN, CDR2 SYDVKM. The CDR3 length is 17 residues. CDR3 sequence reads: CASSLRGFREAYQPQHF.